The 20 T cell receptor beta chains presented below share a single source sample, sequenced in a study of T cells in localized non-small cell lung cancer. Some clones are missing from TCRdb's copy, which holds only in-frame ones; the method was immunoSEQ multiplex PCR. The data hold some 130,000 clones, with around 90% observed a single time. The sequenced sample was peripheral blood, obtained before any cancer treatment. The receptor source for this set is a female donor of 60 years or more with stage I lung adenocarcinoma.

This clone was detected once. This chain joins TRBV5-6 and TRBJ1-5; D remains ambiguous. V lost 3 bases to trimming and J lost 0 bases, with 10 bases between them. The CDR3 consists of 15 residues. Germline loops: CDR1 SGHDT, CDR2 YYEEEE. CDR3 in amino acids: CASSYSINSNQPQHF. CDR3 bases: TGTGCCAGCAGCTACAGCATAAATAGCAATCAGCCCCAGCATTTT.

This clone turned up a few times. The chain joins TRBV21-1 to TRBJ2-7; the table's D call of TRBD2 was not tested on the DNA. TRBV21-1 is termed a pseudogene. There are 16 residues in the CDR3. CDR3 in DNA: TGTGCCAGCAGCTCAAAGCGGAAGCGGGCGCACTGCGAGCAGTACTTC. This encodes CASSSKRKRAHCEQYF.

This clone was recorded once. This chain connects TRBV6-1 to TRBJ2-1; D ambiguous. This CDR3 comprises 14 residues. Germline V gene lookup returns CDR1 MNHNS and CDR2 SASEGT. Trimming removed 1 base at V and 4 bases at J, with 8 bases between. The CDR3 loop reads CASSEDGYYNEQFF. CDR3 bases: TGTGCCAGCAGTGAAGACGGTTATTACAATGAGCAGTTCTTC.

This clone has only one observation. The chain employs TRBV28 and TRBJ1-5; tentative D call: TRBD1 (6 bases). Germline V CDR1 and CDR2: MDHEN, SYDVKM. The CDR3 runs 14 residues. V lost 6 bases and J lost 5, with 14 bases in between. Here the CDR3 DNA reads TGTGCCAGCAGACAAGCAGGGGTGGATCAGCCCCAGCATTTT. Its translation: CASRQAGVDQPQHF.

The chain links TRBV10-3 to TRBJ1-5; D gene ambiguous. V lost 9 bases and J lost 1, with 13 bases in between. The germline gives CDR1 ENHRY, CDR2 SYGVKD. The CDR3 runs to 14 residues. This CDR3 is CAIRRAESNQPQHF. CDR3 sequence (DNA): TGTGCCATTCGGCGGGCAGAAAGCAATCAGCCCCAGCATTTT.

The V and J genes are TRBV5-1 and TRBJ2-1; 8 nucleotides line up with TRBD1. V trimming: 0 bases; J trimming: 15 bases; junction bases outside the gene matches: 5. The CDR3 runs 12 residues. The germline CDR1 and CDR2 sequences are SGHRS and YFSETQ. In nucleotides, the CDR3 is TGCGCCAGCAGCTTGGCCGGACAGGGCTGGTTCTTC. Its translation is CASSLAGQGWFF. Full variable domain (remainder filled in from reference TRBV5-1 and TRBJ2-1): KAGVTQTPRYLIKTRGQQVTLSCSPISGHRSVSWYQQTPGQGLQFLFEYFSETQRNKGNFPGRFSGRQFSNSRSEMNVSTLELGDSALYLCASSLAGQGWFFGPGTRLTVL.

The chain recombines TRBV29-1 with TRBJ2-2, with 7 bases identical to TRBD1. This CDR3 has 13 amino acids. The germline V gene encodes CDR1 SQVTM and CDR2 ANQGSEA. With 8 bases clipped from V and 4 bases from J, the junction kept 7 bases outside the gene matches. This CDR3 reads CSYRTGGTGELFF. The CDR3 nucleotides are TGCAGCTATAGGACAGGCGGCACCGGGGAGCTGTTTTTT.

J is TRBJ1-1 and V is TRBV9, with 8 bases identical to TRBD1. CDR1 and CDR2 (germline): SGDLS, YYNGEE. The CDR3 length is 14 residues. The V gene end was trimmed by 5 bases and the J gene end by 3 bases; junction bases not matched to a gene: 6. The DNA for the CDR3 is TGTGCCAGCAGGCCGCCGGACAGGGACACTGAAGCTTTCTTT. Its protein product is CASRPPDRDTEAFF.

The chain links TRBV11-3 to TRBJ2-1; D is undetermined. The CDR3 has 14 residues. Trimming stripped 5 bases from V and 5 bases from J, with 13 bases between. Germline CDR1 reads SGHNT; CDR2 reads YENEEA. The CDR3: CASSLGPGDNEQFF. The CDR3, as DNA: TGTGCCAGCAGCCTCGGACCTGGGGACAATGAGCAGTTCTTC.

This chain links TRBV5-1 with TRBJ2-1; D is uncertain. The CDR3 loop spans 17 amino acids. V lost 1 base, J lost 4 bases, and 18 bases lay in between. Germline CDR1 is SGHRS and CDR2 is YFSETQ. The DNA of the CDR3 is TGCGCCAGCAGCTTGTCCCCCATGGTACCACAATACAATGAGCAGTTCTTC. The encoded protein is CASSLSPMVPQYNEQFF.

The V gene is TRBV27, the J gene TRBJ2-1; 8 bases are shared with TRBD2. The germline V gene encodes CDR1 MNHEY and CDR2 SMNVEV (reference sequence). This CDR3 has 12 amino acids. With V trimmed by 6 bases and J by 8 bases, 3 bases remained unmatched. As DNA, the CDR3 is TGTGCCAGCAGGACGGGAGGGTATGAGCAGTTCTTC. Translated, it gives CASRTGGYEQFF.

The rearrangement uses TRBV6-5 and TRBJ2-1, with D perhaps matching TRBD2 (6 bases). The germline V gene encodes CDR1 MNHEY and CDR2 SVGAGI. CDR3 length equals 14 residues. The V end was cut by 6 bases, the J end by 11 bases, with 20 bases between. The CDR3 bases are TGTGCCAGCAGCCCCCGGACTACGCAATGGAAGCAGTTCTTC. Translated: CASSPRTTQWKQFF.

On this clone itself: Compared with germline, one end of the junction differs, possibly owing to a read error. The chain links TRBV30 to TRBJ2-7; D is possibly TRBD1 (6 bases). The CDR3 is 11 amino acids. In germline, CDR1 is GTSNPN, CDR2 SVGIG (reference sequence). Written as DNA, the CDR3 is TGTGCCTCTTTTAAGGAAGGGACACCAAACTTC. Translated: CASFKEGTPNF.

The chain couples TRBV29-1 to TRBJ1-2; D gene unclear. The germline V gene encodes CDR1 SQVTM and CDR2 ANQGSEA. V shed 4 bases and J shed 2 bases, with 5 bases lying between them. The CDR3 runs to 11 residues. The CDR3 reads CSVAQNYGYTF. CDR3 in DNA: TGCAGCGTTGCCCAGAACTATGGCTACACCTTC.

The chain is built from TRBV5-1 and TRBJ2-5, with D tentatively TRBD1 or TRBD2 (5 bases each). The CDR3 length is 16 residues. Germline CDR1 is SGHRS and CDR2 is YFSETQ. The V end was cut by 4 bases, the J end by 2 bases, with 18 bases between. As DNA, the CDR3 is TGCGCCAGCAGCGAGATGCTTCGGGGCGTACAAGAGACCCAGTACTTC. It is translated as CASSEMLRGVQETQYF.

This CDR3 reads CASSEVRVRELFF. CDR3 DNA sequence: TGTGCCAGCAGTGAAGTAAGGGTACGGGAGCTGTTTTTT. The genes are TRBV6-1 and TRBJ2-2; D unclear. The germline gives CDR1 MNHNS, CDR2 SASEGT. V lost 1 base and J 9 bases, leaving 9 bases between the germline ends. The CDR3 spans 13 residues.

This chain connects TRBV10-3 to TRBJ2-7; 9 bases line up with TRBD2. The CDR3 extends over 17 amino acids. Unmatched junction bases numbered 6, after V lost 0 bases and J lost 0 bases. Germline CDR1 and CDR2: ENHRY and SYGVKD. This CDR3 is CAISESRGSGSSYEQYF. CDR3 DNA sequence: TGTGCCATCAGTGAGTCAAGGGGTAGCGGGAGCTCCTACGAGCAGTACTTC.

The chain uses TRBV10-3 and TRBJ2-3, with D unresolved. Per germline, CDR1 ENHRY and CDR2 SYGVKD. This CDR3 spans 14 amino acids. Trimming removed 4 bases from V and 2 bases from J, with 10 bases in between. In nucleotides, the CDR3 is TGTGCCATCAGTGTAGAAACAGCCACAGATACGCAGTATTTT. It yields the protein CAISVETATDTQYF.

The chain combines TRBV28 with TRBJ1-1, with D uncertain. The germline V and J ends were trimmed by 3 bases and 7 bases, with 6 bases remaining between them. Germline V CDR1 and CDR2: MDHEN, SYDVKM. The CDR3 loop spans 11 amino acids. The CDR3 region is CASSFWGEAFF. CDR3 DNA: TGTGCCAGCAGTTTTTGGGGTGAAGCTTTCTTT.

The J gene is TRBJ2-1, the V gene TRBV28; no clear D gene. The CDR3 sequence is 12 residues long. V shed 3 bases and J shed 8 bases, with 8 bases lying between them. Germline assignment: CDR1 MDHEN and CDR2 SYDVKM. The CDR3 loop reads CASSFPFYEQFF. CDR3 sequence (DNA): TGTGCCAGCAGTTTCCCATTCTATGAGCAGTTCTTC.